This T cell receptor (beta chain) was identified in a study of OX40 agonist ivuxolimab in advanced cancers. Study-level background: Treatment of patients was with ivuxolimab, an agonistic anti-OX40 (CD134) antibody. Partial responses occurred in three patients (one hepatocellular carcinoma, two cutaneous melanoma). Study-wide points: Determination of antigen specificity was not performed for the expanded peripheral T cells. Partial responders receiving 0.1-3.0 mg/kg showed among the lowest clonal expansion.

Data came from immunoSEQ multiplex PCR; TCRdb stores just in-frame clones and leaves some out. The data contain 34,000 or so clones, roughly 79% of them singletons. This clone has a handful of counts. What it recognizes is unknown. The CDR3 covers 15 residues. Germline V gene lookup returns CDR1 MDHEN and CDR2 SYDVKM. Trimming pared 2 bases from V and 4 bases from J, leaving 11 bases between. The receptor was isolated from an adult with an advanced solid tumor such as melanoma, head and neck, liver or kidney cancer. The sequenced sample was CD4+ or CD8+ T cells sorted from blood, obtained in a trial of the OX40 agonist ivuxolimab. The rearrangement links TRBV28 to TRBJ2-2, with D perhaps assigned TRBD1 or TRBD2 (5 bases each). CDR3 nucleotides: TGTGCCAGCAGTTTAGCCGGGACGGGCACCGGGGAGCTGTTTTTT. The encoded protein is CASSLAGTGTGELFF.